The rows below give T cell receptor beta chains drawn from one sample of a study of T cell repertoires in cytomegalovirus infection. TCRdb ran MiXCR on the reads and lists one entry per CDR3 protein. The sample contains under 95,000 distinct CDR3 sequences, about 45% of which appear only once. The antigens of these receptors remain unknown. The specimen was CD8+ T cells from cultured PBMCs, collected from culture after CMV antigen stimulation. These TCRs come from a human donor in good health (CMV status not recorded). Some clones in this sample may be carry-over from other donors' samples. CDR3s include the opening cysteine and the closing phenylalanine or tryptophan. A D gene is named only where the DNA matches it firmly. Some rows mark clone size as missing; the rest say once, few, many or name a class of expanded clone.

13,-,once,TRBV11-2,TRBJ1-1,TGTGCCAGCAGCTTAGATCAGAACACTGAAGCTTTCTTT,CASSLDQNTEAFF
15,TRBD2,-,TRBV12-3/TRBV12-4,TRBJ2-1,TGTGCCAGCAGTCTAAGCGGGGGGGCTGAGGATGAGCAGTTCTTC,CASSLSGGAEDEQFF
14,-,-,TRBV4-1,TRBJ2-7,TGCGCCAGCAGCCAAAGGGACGCCTCCTACGAGCAGTACTTC,CASSQRDASYEQYF
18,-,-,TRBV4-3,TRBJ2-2,TGCGCCAGCAGCTCTTCTATTGCGGGGCCCTATAACACCGGGGAGCTGTTTTTT,CASSSSIAGPYNTGELFF
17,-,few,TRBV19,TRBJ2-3,TGTGCCAGTAGTGCAGATTCCGGTGGGGGGAGCACAGATACGCAGTATTTT,CASSADSGGGSTDTQYF
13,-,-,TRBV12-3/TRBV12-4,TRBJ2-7,TGTGCCAGCAGTTTCGGACACTCCTACGAGCAGTACTTC,CASSFGHSYEQYF
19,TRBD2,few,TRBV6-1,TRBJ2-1,TGTGCCAGCAGTGAACTGGGACTAGCGAAGGGAGGAGAATTGAATGAGCAGTTCTTC,CASSELGLAKGGELNEQFF
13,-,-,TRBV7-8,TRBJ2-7,TGTGCCAGCAGCCCCTCTCAACGGAATGAGCAGTACTTC,CASSPSQRNEQYF
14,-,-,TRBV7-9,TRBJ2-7,TGTGCCAGCAGCTTGCCTGGGGCATCCTACGAGCAGTACTTC,CASSLPGASYEQYF
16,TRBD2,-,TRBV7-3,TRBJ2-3,TGTGCCAGCAGCCCCCGGGTGGGGGGGGGCACAGATACGCAGTATTTT,CASSPRVGGGTDTQYF
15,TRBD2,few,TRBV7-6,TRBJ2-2,TGTGCCAGCAGCACCCTAGCGGGCAACACCGGGGAGCTGTTTTTT,CASSTLAGNTGELFF
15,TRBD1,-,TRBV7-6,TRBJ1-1,TGTGCCAGCAGCCCCCCCCGGACAGGGAGGACTGAAGCTTTCTTT,CASSPPRTGRTEAFF
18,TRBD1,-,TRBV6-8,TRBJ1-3,TGTGCCAGCAGCCCGCCATTTCCTGACAGGGGGCCAGGAAACACCATATATTTT,CASSPPFPDRGPGNTIYF
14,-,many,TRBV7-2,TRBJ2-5,TGTGCCAGCAGGGAGGGAGGAGGACAAGAGACCCAGTACTTC,CASREGGGQETQYF
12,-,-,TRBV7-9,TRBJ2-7,TGTGCCAGCAGCCCCCTAGAGCGCGAGCAGTACTTC,CASSPLEREQYF
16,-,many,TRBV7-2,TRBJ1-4,TGTGCCAGCAGCGGCGGACTGATAAGTCCGCGGGAAAAACTGTTTTTT,CASSGGLISPREKLFF
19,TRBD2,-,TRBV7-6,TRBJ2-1,TGTGCCAGCAGCTTAATCCCCAGCGGGGTAGCGGGAGATAACAATGAGCAGTTCTTC,CASSLIPSGVAGDNNEQFF
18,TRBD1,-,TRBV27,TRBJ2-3,TGTGCCAGCAGCTCATTATTCCACCGGGACAGGGGCACAGATACGCAGTATTTT,CASSSLFHRDRGTDTQYF
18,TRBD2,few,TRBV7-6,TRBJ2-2,TGTGCCAGCAGCTTAATTGCTAGCGGGACTATAGGGACCGGGGAGCTGTTTTTT,CASSLIASGTIGTGELFF
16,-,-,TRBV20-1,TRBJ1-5,TGCAGTGCTAGAGAGGAGGGAAACAGATACTTCGGGCCCCAGCATTTT,CSAREEGNRYFGPQHF
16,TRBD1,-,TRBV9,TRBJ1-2,TGTGCCAGCAGCGTAGATCGAGACAGGGGAGCTTATGGCTACACCTTC,CASSVDRDRGAYGYTF
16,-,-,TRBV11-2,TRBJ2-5,TGTGCCAGCAGCTTAGCCCCGGGACGGGGCCAAGAGACCCAGTACTTC,CASSLAPGRGQETQYF
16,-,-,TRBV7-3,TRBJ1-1,TGTGCCAGCAGCTTAACGAAGGTGGGCGGGAACACTGAAGCTTTCTTT,CASSLTKVGGNTEAFF
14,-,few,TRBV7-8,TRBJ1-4,TGTGCCAGCAGCCATACAGGGTTTAATGAAAAACTGTTTTTT,CASSHTGFNEKLFF
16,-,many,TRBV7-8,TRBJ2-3,TGTGCCAGCAGCTTAGACCTGGGAATAAGGACAGATACGCAGTATTTT,CASSLDLGIRTDTQYF
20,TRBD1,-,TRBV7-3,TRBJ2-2,TGTGCCAGCAGCTTAACGTCTCCTTCGGTCAGGGGGCTGGGCACCGGGGAGCTGTTTTTT,CASSLTSPSVRGLGTGELFF
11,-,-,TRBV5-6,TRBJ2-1,TGTGCCAGCAGCTTGGAGGGACAAGAGTTCTTC,CASSLEGQEFF
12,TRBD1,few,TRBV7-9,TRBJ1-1,TGTGCCCACCATGACAGGGGCACTGAAGCTTTCTTT,CAHHDRGTEAFF
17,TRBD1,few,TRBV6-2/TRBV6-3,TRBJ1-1,TGTGCCAGCAAGAATGACAAAGTCCGGGACAGAAACACTGAAGCTTTCTTT,CASKNDKVRDRNTEAFF
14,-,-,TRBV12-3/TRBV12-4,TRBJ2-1,TGTGCCAGCAGTCCCCCCGGACCGAAGGGTGAGCAGTTCTTC,CASSPPGPKGEQFF
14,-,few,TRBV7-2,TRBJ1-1,TGTGCCAGCAGTCTCGGGACTACGGGAACTGAAGCTTTCTTT,CASSLGTTGTEAFF
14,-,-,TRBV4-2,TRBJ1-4,TGTGCCAGCAGCCAAGGTGCAGGGAGGGAAAAACTGTTTTTT,CASSQGAGREKLFF
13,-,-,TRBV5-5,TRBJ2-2,TGTGCCAGCAGCTTGGTATGGGCCGGGGAGCTGTTTTTT,CASSLVWAGELFF
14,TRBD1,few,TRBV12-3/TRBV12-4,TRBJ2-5,TGTGCCAGCAGCCTCCGGGACAGACAAGAGACCCAGTACTTC,CASSLRDRQETQYF
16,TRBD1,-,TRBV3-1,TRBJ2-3,TGTGCCAGCAGCCAAGTTCCTAGGGGGCGCACAGATACGCAGTATTTT,CASSQVPRGRTDTQYF
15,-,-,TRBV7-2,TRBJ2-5,TGTGCCAGCAGCCTAACCCCTCTTAGGGAGGAGACCCAGTACTTC,CASSLTPLREETQYF
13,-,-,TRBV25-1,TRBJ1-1,TGTGCCAGCGGGTTGGGTCGACGGACTGAAGCTTTCTTT,CASGLGRRTEAFF
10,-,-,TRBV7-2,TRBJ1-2,TGTGCCCTACAGGCGGATGGCTACACCTTC,CALQADGYTF
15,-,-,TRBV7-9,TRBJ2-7,TGTGCCAGCAGCTTAGCGCAGGGGATGAGGTACGAGCAGTACTTC,CASSLAQGMRYEQYF
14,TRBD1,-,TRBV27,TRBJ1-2,TGTGCCAGCAGAAACCAGGGGGCTAGCTATGGCTACACCTTC,CASRNQGASYGYTF
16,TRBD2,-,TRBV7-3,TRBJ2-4,TGTGACAGCAGCCCGGGGGGGAACCTAGCCAAAAACATTCAGTACTTC,CDSSPGGNLAKNIQYF
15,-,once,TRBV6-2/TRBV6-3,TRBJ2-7,TGTGCCAGCAGTTACTCTCGAAGGGAGACCTACGAGCAGTACTTC,CASSYSRRETYEQYF
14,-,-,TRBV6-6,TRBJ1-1,TGTGCCAGCAGAAGGGAAGTCCTCAACACTGAAGCTTTCTTT,CASRREVLNTEAFF
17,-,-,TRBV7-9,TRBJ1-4,TGTGCCAGCAGCTCCGTTCGTAGTGGGCAGCGTAATGAAAAACTGTTTTTT,CASSSVRSGQRNEKLFF